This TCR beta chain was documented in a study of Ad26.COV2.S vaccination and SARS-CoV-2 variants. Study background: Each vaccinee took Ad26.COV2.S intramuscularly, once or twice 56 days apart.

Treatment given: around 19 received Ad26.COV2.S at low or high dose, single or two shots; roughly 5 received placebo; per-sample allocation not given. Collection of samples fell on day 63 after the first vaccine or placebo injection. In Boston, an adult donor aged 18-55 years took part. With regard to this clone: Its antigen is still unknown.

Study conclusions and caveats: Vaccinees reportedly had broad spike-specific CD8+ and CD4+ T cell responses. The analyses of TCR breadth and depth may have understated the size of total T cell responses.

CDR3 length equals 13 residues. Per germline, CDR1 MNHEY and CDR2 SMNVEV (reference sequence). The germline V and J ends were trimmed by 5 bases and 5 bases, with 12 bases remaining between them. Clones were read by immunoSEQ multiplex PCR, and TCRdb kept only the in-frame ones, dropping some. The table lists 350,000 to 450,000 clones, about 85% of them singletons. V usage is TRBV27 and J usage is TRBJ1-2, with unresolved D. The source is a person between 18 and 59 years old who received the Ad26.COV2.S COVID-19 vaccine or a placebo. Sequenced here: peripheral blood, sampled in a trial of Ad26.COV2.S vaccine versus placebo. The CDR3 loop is CASSKGNLYGYTF. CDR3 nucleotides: TGTGCCAGCAGTAAAGGAAATTTATATGGCTACACCTTC.